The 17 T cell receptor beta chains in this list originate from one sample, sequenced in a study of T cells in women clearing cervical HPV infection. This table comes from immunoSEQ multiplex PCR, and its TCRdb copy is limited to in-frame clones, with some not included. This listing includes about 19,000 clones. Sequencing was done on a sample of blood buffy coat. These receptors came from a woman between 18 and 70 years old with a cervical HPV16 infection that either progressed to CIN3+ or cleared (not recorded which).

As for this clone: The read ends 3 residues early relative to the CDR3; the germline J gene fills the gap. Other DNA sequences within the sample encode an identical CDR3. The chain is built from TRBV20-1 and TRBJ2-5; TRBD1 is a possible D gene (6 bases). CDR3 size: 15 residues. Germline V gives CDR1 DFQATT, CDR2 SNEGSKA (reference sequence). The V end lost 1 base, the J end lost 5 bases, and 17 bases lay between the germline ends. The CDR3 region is CSARVGTLKGETQYF. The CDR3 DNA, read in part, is TGCAGTGCTAGAGTCGGGACACTTAAGGGGGAGACC.

This CDR3 reads CASSSGTVDQPQHF. The sequenced part of the CDR3 DNA is TGCGCCAGCAGCTCTGGGACAGTGGATCAGCCC. The chain is built from TRBV5-1 and TRBJ1-5; 7 bases are shared with TRBD1. The read gets to within 3 residues of the CDR3 end, and the germline J gene fills in the rest. This CDR3 has 14 amino acids. V shed 3 bases, J shed 5 bases, and the junction held 5 bases outside the gene matches. Germline V gives CDR1 SGHRS, CDR2 YFSETQ.

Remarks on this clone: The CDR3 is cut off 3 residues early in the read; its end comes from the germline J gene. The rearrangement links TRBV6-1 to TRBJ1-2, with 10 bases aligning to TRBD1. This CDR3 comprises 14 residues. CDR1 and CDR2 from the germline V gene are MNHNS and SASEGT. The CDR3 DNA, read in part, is TGTGCCAGCAGTGAAGGACAGGGGGCTAGGGGC. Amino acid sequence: CASSEGQGARG. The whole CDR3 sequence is CASSEGQGARGYTF.

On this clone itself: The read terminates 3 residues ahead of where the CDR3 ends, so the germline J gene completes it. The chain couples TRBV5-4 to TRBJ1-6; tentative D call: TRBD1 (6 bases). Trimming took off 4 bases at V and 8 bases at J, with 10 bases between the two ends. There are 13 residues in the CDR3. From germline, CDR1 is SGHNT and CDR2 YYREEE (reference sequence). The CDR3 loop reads CASSRGGDSPLHF. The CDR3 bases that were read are TGTGCCAGCAGCCGGGGGGGCGATTCACCC. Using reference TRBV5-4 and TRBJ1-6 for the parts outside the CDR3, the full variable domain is ETGVTQSPTHLIKTRGQQVTLRCSSQSGHNTVSWYQQALGQGPQFIFQYYREEENGRGNFPPRFSGLQFPNYSSELNVNALELDDSALYLCASSRGGDSPLHFGNGTRLTVT.

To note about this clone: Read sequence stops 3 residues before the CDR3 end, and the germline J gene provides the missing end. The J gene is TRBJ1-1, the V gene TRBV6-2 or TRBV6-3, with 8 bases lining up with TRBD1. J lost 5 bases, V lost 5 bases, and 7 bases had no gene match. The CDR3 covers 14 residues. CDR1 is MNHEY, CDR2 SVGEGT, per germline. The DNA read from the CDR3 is TGTGCCAGCAGTAACGCGGACAGGGTAACTGAA. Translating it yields CASSNADRVTE. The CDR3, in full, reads CASSNADRVTEAFF.

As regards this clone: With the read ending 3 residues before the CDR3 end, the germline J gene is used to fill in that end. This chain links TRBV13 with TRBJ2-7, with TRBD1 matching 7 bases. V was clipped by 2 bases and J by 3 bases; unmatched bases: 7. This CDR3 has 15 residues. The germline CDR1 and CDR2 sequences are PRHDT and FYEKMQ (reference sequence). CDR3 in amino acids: CASSLTGDPVYEQYF. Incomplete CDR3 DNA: TGTGCCAGCAGCTTAACAGGGGACCCCGTCTACGAG.

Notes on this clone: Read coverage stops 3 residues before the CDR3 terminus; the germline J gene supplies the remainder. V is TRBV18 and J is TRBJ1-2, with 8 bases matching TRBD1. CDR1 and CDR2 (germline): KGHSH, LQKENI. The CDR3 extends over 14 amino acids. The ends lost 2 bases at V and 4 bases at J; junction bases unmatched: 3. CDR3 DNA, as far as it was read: TGTGCCAGCTCACCAGGACAGGGATTCTATGGC. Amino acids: CASSPGQGFYG. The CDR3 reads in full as CASSPGQGFYGYTF.

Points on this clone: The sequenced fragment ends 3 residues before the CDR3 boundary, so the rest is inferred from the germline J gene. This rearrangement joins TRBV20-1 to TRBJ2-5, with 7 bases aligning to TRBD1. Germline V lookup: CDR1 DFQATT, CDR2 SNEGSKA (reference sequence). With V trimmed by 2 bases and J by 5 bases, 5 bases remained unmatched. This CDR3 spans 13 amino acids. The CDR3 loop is CSARLTGVETQYF. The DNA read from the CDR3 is TGCAGTGCTAGACTAACAGGGGTCGAGACC.

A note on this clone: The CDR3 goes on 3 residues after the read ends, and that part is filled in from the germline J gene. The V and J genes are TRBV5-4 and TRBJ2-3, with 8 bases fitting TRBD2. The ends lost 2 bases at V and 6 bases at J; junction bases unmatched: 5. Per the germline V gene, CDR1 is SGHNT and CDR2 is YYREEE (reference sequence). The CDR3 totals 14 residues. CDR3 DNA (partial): TGTGCCAGCAGCTTCTCCGGGACTAGGGATACG. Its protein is CASSFSGTRDT. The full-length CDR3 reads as CASSFSGTRDTQYF.

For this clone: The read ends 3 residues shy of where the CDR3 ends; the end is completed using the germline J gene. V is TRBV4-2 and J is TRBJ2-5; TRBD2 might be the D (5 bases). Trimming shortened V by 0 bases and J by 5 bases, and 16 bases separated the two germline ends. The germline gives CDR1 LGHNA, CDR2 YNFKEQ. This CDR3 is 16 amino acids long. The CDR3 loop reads CASSQDLARGGETQYF. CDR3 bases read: TGTGCCAGCAGCCAAGATTTGGCTCGGGGTGGGGAGACC.

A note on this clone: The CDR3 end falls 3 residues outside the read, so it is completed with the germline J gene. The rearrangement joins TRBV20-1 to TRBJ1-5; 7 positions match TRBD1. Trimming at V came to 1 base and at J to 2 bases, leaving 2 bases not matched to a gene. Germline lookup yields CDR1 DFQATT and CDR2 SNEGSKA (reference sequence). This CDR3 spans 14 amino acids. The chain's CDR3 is CSARATGGNQPQHF. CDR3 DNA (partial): TGCAGTGCTAGAGCCACAGGGGGCAATCAGCCC.

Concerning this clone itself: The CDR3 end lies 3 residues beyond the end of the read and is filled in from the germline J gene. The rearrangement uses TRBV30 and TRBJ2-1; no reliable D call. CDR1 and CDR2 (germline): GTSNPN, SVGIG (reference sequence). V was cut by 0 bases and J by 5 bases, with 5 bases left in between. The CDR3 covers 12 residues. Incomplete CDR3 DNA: TGTGCCTGGAGTGTGGCCAACAATGAG. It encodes CAWSVANNE. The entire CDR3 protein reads CAWSVANNEQFF.

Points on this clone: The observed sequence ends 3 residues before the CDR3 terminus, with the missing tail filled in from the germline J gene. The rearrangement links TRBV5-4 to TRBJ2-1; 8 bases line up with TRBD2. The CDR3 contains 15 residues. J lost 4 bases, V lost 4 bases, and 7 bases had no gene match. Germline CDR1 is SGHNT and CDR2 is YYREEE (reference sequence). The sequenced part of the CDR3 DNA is TGTGCCAGCAGCCCCCGGGAGGGGACTTACAATGAG. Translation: CASSPREGTYNE. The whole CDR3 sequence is CASSPREGTYNEQFF.

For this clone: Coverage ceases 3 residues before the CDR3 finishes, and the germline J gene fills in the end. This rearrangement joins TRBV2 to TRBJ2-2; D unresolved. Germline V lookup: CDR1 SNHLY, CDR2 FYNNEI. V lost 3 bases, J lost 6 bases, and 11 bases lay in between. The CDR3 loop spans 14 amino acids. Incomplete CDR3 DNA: TGTGCCAGCAGTGAGGGCAGGTCGGCCGGGGAG. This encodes CASSEGRSAGE. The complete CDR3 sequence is CASSEGRSAGELFF.

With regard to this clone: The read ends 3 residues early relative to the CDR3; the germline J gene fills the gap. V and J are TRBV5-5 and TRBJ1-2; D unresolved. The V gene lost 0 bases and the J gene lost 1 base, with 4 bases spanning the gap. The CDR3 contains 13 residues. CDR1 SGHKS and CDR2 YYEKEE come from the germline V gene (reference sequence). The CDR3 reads CASSLVRNYGYTF. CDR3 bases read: TGTGCCAGCAGCTTGGTCCGTAACTATGGC.

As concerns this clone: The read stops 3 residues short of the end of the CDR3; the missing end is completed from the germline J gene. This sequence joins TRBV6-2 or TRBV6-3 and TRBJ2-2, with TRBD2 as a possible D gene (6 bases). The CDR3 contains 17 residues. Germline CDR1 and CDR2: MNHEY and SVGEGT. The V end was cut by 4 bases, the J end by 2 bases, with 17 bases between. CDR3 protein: CASSLLDYGPNTGELFF. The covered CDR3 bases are TGTGCCAGCAGTTTATTGGACTACGGGCCTAACACCGGGGAG.

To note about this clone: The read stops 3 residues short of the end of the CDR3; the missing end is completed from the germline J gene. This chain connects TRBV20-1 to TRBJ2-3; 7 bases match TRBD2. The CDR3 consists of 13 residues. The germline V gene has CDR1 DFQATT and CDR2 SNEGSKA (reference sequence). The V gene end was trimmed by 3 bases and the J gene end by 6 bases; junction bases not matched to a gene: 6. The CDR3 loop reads CSASPGGTDTQYF. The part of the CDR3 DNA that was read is TGCAGTGCTAGCCCCGGGGGGACCGATACG.